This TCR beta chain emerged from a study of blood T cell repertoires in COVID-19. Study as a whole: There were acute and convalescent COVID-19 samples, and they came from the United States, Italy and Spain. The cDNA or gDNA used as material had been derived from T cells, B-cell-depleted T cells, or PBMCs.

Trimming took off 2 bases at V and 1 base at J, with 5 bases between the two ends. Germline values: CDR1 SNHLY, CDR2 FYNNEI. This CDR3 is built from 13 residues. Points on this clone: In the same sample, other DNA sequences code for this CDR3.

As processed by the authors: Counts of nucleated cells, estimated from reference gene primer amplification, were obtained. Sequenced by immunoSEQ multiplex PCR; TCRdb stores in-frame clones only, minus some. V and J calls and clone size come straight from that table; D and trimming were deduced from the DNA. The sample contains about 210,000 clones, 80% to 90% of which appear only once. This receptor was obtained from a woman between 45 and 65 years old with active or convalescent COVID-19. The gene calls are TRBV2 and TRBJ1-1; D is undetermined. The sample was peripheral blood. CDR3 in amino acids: CASSERGNTEAFF. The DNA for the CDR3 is TGTGCCAGCAGTGAACGAGGGAACACTGAAGCTTTCTTT.